This T cell receptor beta chain was obtained from a study of blood T cell repertoires in COVID-19. Overall study context: Sources were T cells, B-cell-depleted T cells, or PBMCs; the material itself was cDNA or gDNA.

The cohort comprised adults aged about 18 to 90 years residing in about two dozen US areas. Participants' own reports of clinical history determined their cohort assignment. The CDR3 loop spans 14 amino acids. The V and J ends lost 4 bases and 1 base respectively, with 9 bases between them. Germline CDR1 reads SGHNT; CDR2 reads YENEEA. Clones were read by immunoSEQ multiplex PCR, and TCRdb kept only the in-frame ones, dropping some. Here the sample spans approximately 200,000 clones, about 87% being singletons. The receptor was isolated from a man in his thirties or forties who had recovered from COVID-19. The chain has TRBV11-3 and TRBJ2-3; maybe TRBD1 (7 bases). Sample: PBMCs or T cells enriched from blood (not recorded which). The CDR3 nucleotides are TGTGCCAGCAGCTCCAGGGGGGGCACAGATACGCAGTATTTT. It specifies CASSSRGGTDTQYF.